This T cell receptor (beta chain) was sequenced in a study of blood T cell repertoires in COVID-19 (dated by TCRdb to about 2020). For context, the study as a whole: Samples from collaborators originated in the United States, Italy and Spain and spanned both the acute and convalescent phases of COVID-19. Where HLA class I and class II types were available, the types were taken from metadata supplied by the sample provider, not from assay-based typing. Subjects who had been exposed to COVID-19, were actively infected with it, or had recovered from it provided the deeply sampled blood TCRbeta repertoires that made up the dataset. The prospective study material was composed of cDNA or gDNA derived from T cells, B-cell-depleted T cells, or PBMCs. The repertoires were released in a freely available public database intended as a resource for research on the immune response to SARS-CoV-2. Sample metadata almost always included a de-identified subject ID, COVID-19 status, age in years and sex. The samples were drawn from two sources: the first 160 participants of the ongoing ImmuneRACE study, and over 950 subjects contributed by 6 global collaborators.

Each collaborating institution followed its own protocols to collect whole blood in K2EDTA tubes. For TCRbeta analysis, collaborator samples were shipped as frozen whole blood, as isolated PBMCs, or as DNA extracted from either sample type. The immunoSEQ Assay, a bias-controlled multiplex PCR, was used to amplify TCRbeta CDR3 regions from genomic DNA. The paper's processing steps were these. The number of nucleated cells in each sample was estimated by amplification of reference gene primers within the assay. Sequence reads were collapsed and filtered to measure the absolute abundance of every unique TCRbeta CDR3 rearrangement. For each sample, productive Simpson clonality was calculated by taking the square root of Simpson's diversity index across productive rearrangements. In TCRdb, the immuneACCESS table is reduced to in-frame sequences with V and J assigned. These tables do not hold every clone; where another copy was compared, an unresolved V gene accounts for under half, and the others remain unexplained. Clone size and V and J calls were adopted from that table, with D and trimming inferred from the DNA. This sample gives under 85,000 clones in total; approximately 90% of them show up just once. In total, the top ten clones hold approximately 15% of the sample.

V is clipped by 0 bases and J by 8 bases, and the sequence between their germline boundaries is 13 bases long. The CDR3 goes from the cysteine to the phenylalanine over 14 residues. Only CDR3 DNA is held: 42 bases, read in frame from base 1. Looking up the germline V gene yields CDR1 MGHRA and CDR2 YSYEKL. On the study overall, not on this receptor specifically: How much clinical and demographic metadata was included differed by source and by participant, and the metadata was provided uncurated.

As to this clone: Its binding antigen is unknown. Base qualities are not recorded, but no much larger clone differs from it by a single base.

Sequenced sample: peripheral blood. The rearranged chain carries TRBV4-1 and TRBJ1-1, with the D gene uncertain. The origin of this receptor is a man aged 70 or older with active or convalescent COVID-19. Here is the DNA: TGCGCCAGCAGCCAAGAGAGAGGGCAGGACGAAGCTTTCTTT. Protein translation: CASSQERGQDEAFF.